This T cell receptor (beta chain) was sequenced during a study of control samples from healthy donors and cancer patients. Germline-derived CDR1 and CDR2 are SQVTM and ANQGSEA. V gave up 7 bases and J gave up 0 bases; unmatched junction bases: 13. The CDR3 sequence is 16 residues long. Sequencing used immunoSEQ multiplex PCR; TCRdb keeps in-frame clones, though not all of them. Recorded for this sample: around 190,000 clones. The TCR originated in a woman aged 25-40 years in good health. The sequenced material came from blood. This chain links TRBV29-1 with TRBJ2-7; 9 bases match TRBD1. CDR3 DNA: TGCAGCGCTTTCCGGGACAGGGAGCGGGGCTCCTACGAGCAGTACTTC. Its translation: CSAFRDRERGSYEQYF.